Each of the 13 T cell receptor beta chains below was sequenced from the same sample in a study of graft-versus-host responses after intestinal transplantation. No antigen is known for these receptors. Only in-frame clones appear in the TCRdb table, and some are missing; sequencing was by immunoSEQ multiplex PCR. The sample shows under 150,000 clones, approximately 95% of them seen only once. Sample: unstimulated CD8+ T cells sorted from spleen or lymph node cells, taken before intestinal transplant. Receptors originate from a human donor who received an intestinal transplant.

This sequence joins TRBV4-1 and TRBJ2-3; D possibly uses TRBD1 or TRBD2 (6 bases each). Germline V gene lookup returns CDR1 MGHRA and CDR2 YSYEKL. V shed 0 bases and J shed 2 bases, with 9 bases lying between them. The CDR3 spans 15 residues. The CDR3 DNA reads TGCGCCAGCAGCCAAGACCCGGGGGCCACAGATACGCAGTATTTT. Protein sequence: CASSQDPGATDTQYF.

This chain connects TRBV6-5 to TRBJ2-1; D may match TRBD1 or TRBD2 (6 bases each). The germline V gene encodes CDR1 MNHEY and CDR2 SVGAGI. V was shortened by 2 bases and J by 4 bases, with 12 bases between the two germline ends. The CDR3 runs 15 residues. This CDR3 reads CASSYRGVLYNEQFF. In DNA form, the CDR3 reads TGTGCCAGCAGTTACAGGGGGGTTCTTTACAATGAGCAGTTCTTC.

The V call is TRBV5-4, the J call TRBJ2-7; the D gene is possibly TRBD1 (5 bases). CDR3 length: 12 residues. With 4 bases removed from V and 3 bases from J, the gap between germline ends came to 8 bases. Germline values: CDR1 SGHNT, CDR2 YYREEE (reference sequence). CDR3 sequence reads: CASSPDSYEQYF. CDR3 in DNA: TGTGCCAGCAGCCCCGACAGCTACGAGCAGTACTTC.

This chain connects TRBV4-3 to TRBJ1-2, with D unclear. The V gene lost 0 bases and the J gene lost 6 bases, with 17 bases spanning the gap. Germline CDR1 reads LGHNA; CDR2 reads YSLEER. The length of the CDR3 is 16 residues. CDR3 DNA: TGCGCCAGCAGCCAAGAGAAGACGCCGCAAGGTGATGGCTACACCTTC. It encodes CASSQEKTPQGDGYTF.

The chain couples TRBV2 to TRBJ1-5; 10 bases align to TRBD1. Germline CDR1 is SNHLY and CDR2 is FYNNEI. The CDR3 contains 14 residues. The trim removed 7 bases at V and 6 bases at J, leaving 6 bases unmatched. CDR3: CASKDRGLSQPQHF. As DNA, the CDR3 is TGTGCCAGCAAGGACAGGGGGTTGAGTCAGCCCCAGCATTTT.

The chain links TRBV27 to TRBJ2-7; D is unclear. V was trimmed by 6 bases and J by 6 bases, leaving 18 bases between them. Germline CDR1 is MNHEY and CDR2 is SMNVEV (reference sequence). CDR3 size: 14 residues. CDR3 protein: CASSPLMGRGEQYF. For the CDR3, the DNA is TGTGCCAGCAGCCCCCTGATGGGAAGAGGCGAGCAGTACTTC.

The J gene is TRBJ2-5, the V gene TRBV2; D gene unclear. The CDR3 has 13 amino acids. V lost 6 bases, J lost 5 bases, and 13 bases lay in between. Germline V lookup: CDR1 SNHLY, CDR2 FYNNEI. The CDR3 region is CASSLRHSETQYF. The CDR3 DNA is TGTGCCAGCAGCTTACGACACTCGGAGACCCAGTACTTC.

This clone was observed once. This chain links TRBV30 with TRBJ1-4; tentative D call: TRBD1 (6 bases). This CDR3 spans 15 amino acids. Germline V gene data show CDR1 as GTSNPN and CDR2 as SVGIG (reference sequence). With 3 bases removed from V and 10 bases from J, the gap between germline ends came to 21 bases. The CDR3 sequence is CAWSLPLAGVGKLFF. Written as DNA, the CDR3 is TGTGCCTGGAGCCTACCGCTCGCAGGGGTTGGAAAACTGTTTTTT.

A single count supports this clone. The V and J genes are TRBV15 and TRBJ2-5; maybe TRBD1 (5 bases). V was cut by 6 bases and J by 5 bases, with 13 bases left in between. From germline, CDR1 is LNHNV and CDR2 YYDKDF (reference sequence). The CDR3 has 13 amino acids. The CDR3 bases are TGTGCCACCAGGGTTGACAGTCAGGAGACCCAGTACTTC. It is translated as CATRVDSQETQYF.

The CDR3 reads CASSPGTGGGWELFF. CDR3 sequence (DNA): TGTGCCAGCAGCCCTGGGACAGGGGGCGGCTGGGAGCTGTTTTTT. This chain uses TRBV27 with TRBJ2-2; TRBD1 matches 12 bases. V shed 6 bases, J shed 9 bases, and the junction held 8 bases outside the gene matches. This CDR3 region has 15 residues. Germline CDR1 reads MNHEY; CDR2 reads SMNVEV (reference sequence).

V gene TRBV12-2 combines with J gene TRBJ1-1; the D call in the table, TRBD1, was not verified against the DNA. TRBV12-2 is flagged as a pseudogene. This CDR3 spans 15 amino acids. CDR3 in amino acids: CASRPKTGARLGAFF. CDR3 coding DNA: TGTGCAAGTCGCCCGAAAACAGGGGCGCGCCTAGGAGCTTTCTTT.

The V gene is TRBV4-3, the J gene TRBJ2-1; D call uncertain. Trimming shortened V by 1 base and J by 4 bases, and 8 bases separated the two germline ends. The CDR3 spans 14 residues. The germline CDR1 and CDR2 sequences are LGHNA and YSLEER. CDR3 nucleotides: TGCGCCAGCAGCCAAGGGGTTGTGTACAATGAGCAGTTCTTC. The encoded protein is CASSQGVVYNEQFF.

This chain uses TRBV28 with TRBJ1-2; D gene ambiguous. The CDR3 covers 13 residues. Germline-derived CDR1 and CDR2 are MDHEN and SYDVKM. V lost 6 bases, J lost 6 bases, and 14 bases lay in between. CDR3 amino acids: CASSPYSYHGYTF. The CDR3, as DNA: TGTGCCAGCAGCCCTTACTCTTACCATGGCTACACCTTC.